One and the same sample provided the 22 T cell receptor beta chains below, sequenced in a study of cytomegalovirus exposure and HLA in healthy donors. PCR primers comprised 60 Vbeta and 13 Jbeta primers. Some clones are missing from TCRdb's copy, which holds only in-frame ones; the method was immunoSEQ multiplex PCR. The table lists nearly 110,000 clones, roughly 80% of them singletons. Sequences were obtained from PBMCs. Receptor source: a man aged 25 to 45 in good health and CMV-seronegative.

This chain links TRBV15 with TRBJ1-5; maybe TRBD1 (5 bases). V lost 0 bases and J lost 6, with 12 bases in between. CDR1 is LNHNV, CDR2 YYDKDF, per germline (reference sequence). This CDR3 region has 15 residues. CDR3 DNA: TGTGCCACCAGCAGAGATCGGGGGACGGGTCAGCCCCAGCATTTT. It codes for CATSRDRGTGQPQHF.

V usage is TRBV10-3 and J usage is TRBJ2-2; D ambiguous. The CDR3 has 14 residues. Between the trimmed V and J ends, which lost 2 bases and 6 bases, there was a span of 10 bases. The germline V gene encodes CDR1 ENHRY and CDR2 SYGVKD. CDR3 coding DNA: TGTGCCATCAGTGAGACGCAGAGCGCCGGGGAGCTGTTTTTT. Protein sequence: CAISETQSAGELFF.

The chain links TRBV7-8 to TRBJ2-7; possible D gene TRBD2, 5 bases. The CDR3 has 16 amino acids. Between the trimmed V and J ends, which lost 5 bases and 0 bases, there was a span of 17 bases. Germline values: CDR1 SGHVS, CDR2 FQNEAQ. In DNA, the CDR3 is TGTGCCAGCAGCCCCTTTTCAGGAGGCAGCTCCTACGAGCAGTACTTC. Protein sequence: CASSPFSGGSSYEQYF.

The rearrangement joins TRBV28 to TRBJ1-1; the D gene is possibly TRBD1 (5 bases). The CDR3 is 14 residues long. Germline V gene data show CDR1 as MDHEN and CDR2 as SYDVKM. V lost 6 bases to trimming and J lost 14 bases, with 25 bases between them. The CDR3 coding sequence is TGTGCCAGCAGACTGCTCAATCCGGGACGGGAGGCCTTCTTT. Translating it yields CASRLLNPGREAFF. The whole variable domain, filled in from reference TRBV28 and TRBJ1-1, reads DVKVTQSSRYLVKRTGEKVFLECVQDMDHENMFWYRQDPGLGLRLIYFSYDVKMKEKGDIPEGYSVSREKKERFSLILESASTNQTSMYLCASRLLNPGREAFFGQGTRLTVV.

The rearrangement uses TRBV6-5 and TRBJ1-1; the D gene is possibly TRBD1 (5 bases). This CDR3 spans 14 amino acids. V was pared by 0 bases and J by 4 bases, with 9 bases between. CDR1 and CDR2 (germline): MNHEY, SVGAGI. The CDR3 here is CASSYSSGGTEAFF. The CDR3 region has the DNA TGTGCCAGCAGTTACTCTAGCGGGGGCACTGAAGCTTTCTTT.

CDR3 in amino acids: CASSLYSRGSSYNEQFF. Written as DNA, the CDR3 is TGTGCCAGCAGCTTATATTCGCGGGGGAGCTCCTACAATGAGCAGTTCTTC. The chain has TRBV7-6 and TRBJ2-1, with 7 bases identical to TRBD2. The CDR3 runs to 17 residues. Trimming cost V 2 bases and J 0 bases; bases outside gene matches: 7. Germline-derived CDR1 and CDR2 are SGHVS and FNYEAQ.

This CDR3 reads CASSKGGPANTEAFF. CDR3 DNA: TGTGCCAGCAGCAAAGGGGGCCCAGCGAACACTGAAGCTTTCTTT. J is TRBJ1-1 and V is TRBV21-1; TRBD1, the table's D call, was not compared with the DNA. TRBV21-1 is given as a pseudogene. This CDR3 is 15 amino acids long.

In this sample, this clone turned up once. This chain uses TRBV5-1 with TRBJ2-5; D is unresolved. The CDR3 consists of 12 residues. Trimming took off 4 bases at V and 0 bases at J, with 4 bases between the two ends. Germline V gene sequence: CDR1 SGHRS, CDR2 YFSETQ. The CDR3 protein is CASSLHQETQYF. The CDR3 bases are TGCGCCAGCAGCCTACACCAAGAGACCCAGTACTTC.

The rearrangement joins TRBV14 to TRBJ2-7; D is possibly TRBD1 (6 bases). There are 14 residues in the CDR3. Germline CDR1 is SGHDN and CDR2 is FVKESK. The V end was cut by 0 bases, the J end by 4 bases, with 10 bases between. CDR3 nucleotide sequence: TGTGCCAGCAGCCAAGAGTCGCAGGGGTACGAGCAGTACTTC. It yields the protein CASSQESQGYEQYF.

This chain joins TRBV28 and TRBJ1-1; no clear D gene. The ends were cut back, 3 bases at V and 11 bases at J, with 16 bases in the middle. The CDR3 runs to 13 residues. CDR1 is MDHEN, CDR2 SYDVKM, per germline. CDR3 nucleotide sequence: TGTGCCAGCAGTTTGGTCCGGAACCAGAGGGCTTTCTTT. Translation: CASSLVRNQRAFF.

This chain joins TRBV6-5 and TRBJ2-7; D may be TRBD2 (7 bases). The V end lost 5 bases, the J end lost 4 bases, and 9 bases lay between the germline ends. This CDR3 is built from 12 residues. The germline V gene has CDR1 MNHEY and CDR2 SVGAGI. CDR3 in amino acids: CASSGGAYEQYF. The CDR3 DNA reads as TGTGCCAGCAGTGGGGGGGCTTACGAGCAGTACTTC.

This clone was counted only a few times. The gene calls are TRBV7-2 and TRBJ2-5; 10 nucleotides match TRBD2. Looked up from germline, CDR1 is SGHTA and CDR2 is FQGNSA. V gave up 0 bases and J gave up 3 bases; unmatched junction bases: 1. This CDR3 has 15 amino acids. The CDR3 sequence is CASSLAGLAEETQYF. As DNA, the CDR3 is TGTGCCAGCAGCTTAGCCGGACTAGCGGAAGAGACCCAGTACTTC.

This chain links TRBV15 with TRBJ1-5; possibly TRBD1 for D (5 bases). Germline lookup yields CDR1 LNHNV and CDR2 YYDKDF (reference sequence). There are 16 residues in the CDR3. V gave up 5 bases and J gave up 3 bases, with 17 bases separating them. The CDR3 region is CATSGPPGGNNQPQHF. CDR3 nucleotides: TGTGCCACCAGCGGGCCGCCGGGGGGAAACAATCAGCCCCAGCATTTT. Based on the CDR3 plus reference TRBV15 and TRBJ1-5, the full variable domain is DAMVIQNPRYQVTQFGKPVTLSCSQTLNHNVMYWYQQKSSQAPKLLFHYYDKDFNNEADTPDNFQSRRPNTSFCFLDIRSPGLGDTAMYLCATSGPPGGNNQPQHFGDGTRLSIL.

V usage is TRBV29-1 and J usage is TRBJ2-1, with D maybe TRBD1 (6 bases). V was clipped by 6 bases and J by 8 bases, with 20 bases between them. This CDR3 is built from 14 residues. Germline assignment: CDR1 SQVTM and CDR2 ANQGSEA. CDR3 coding DNA: TGCAGCGTCCAATTACTTAATGACAGGCATGAGCAGTTCTTC. The encoded protein is CSVQLLNDRHEQFF.

The CDR3 DNA reads as TGTGCCAGCACCCCGGGGGGAGTGAGGGGCGGCTACACCTTC. The encoded protein is CASTPGGVRGGYTF. V gene TRBV7-9 combines with J gene TRBJ1-2, with D possibly TRBD1 on 5 matching bases. V lost 7 bases and J lost 8, with 20 bases in between. Germline CDR1 is SEHNR and CDR2 is FQNEAQ (reference sequence). This CDR3 is built from 14 residues.

The chain uses TRBV28 and TRBJ2-3; TRBD2 aligns across 7 bases. This CDR3 region has 15 residues. The germline V gene has CDR1 MDHEN and CDR2 SYDVKM. The V and J ends lost 5 bases and 0 bases, in that order; junction bases with no gene match: 5. The CDR3 DNA follows: TGTGCCAGCAGTCACGGGGGGTCTAGCACAGATACGCAGTATTTT. It codes for CASSHGGSSTDTQYF.

This chain joins TRBV4-2 and TRBJ2-5; 12 bases fit TRBD2. This CDR3 contains 16 residues. CDR1 LGHNA and CDR2 YNFKEQ come from the germline V gene. V trimming: 3 bases; J trimming: 2 bases; junction bases outside the gene matches: 4. The CDR3 bases are TGTGCCAGCAGCCACCGACTAGCGGGGGATCAAGAGACCCAGTACTTC. Its protein is CASSHRLAGDQETQYF.

This rearrangement joins TRBV25-1 to TRBJ1-1; 7 positions match TRBD1. There are 15 residues in the CDR3. V trimming: 8 bases; J trimming: 4 bases; junction bases outside the gene matches: 13. Germline CDR1 is MGHDK and CDR2 is SYGVNS. The CDR3 here is CASARPGQRPTEAFF. In DNA form, the CDR3 reads TGTGCCAGCGCCAGGCCGGGACAGAGACCCACTGAAGCTTTCTTT. The complete variable domain, with remaining parts taken from reference TRBV25-1 and TRBJ1-1, reads EADIYQTPRYLVIGTGKKITLECSQTMGHDKMYWYQQDPGMELHLIHYSYGVNSTEKGDLSSESTVSRIRTEHFPLTLESARPSHTSQYLCASARPGQRPTEAFFGQGTRLTVV.

This chain uses TRBV7-3 with TRBJ2-3; D not resolved. CDR1 is SGHTA, CDR2 FQGTGA, per germline. V lost 4 bases, J lost 9 bases, and 17 bases lay in between. This CDR3 has 14 residues. The CDR3 here is CASSSPTSPETQYF. Here the CDR3 DNA reads TGTGCCAGCAGCTCCCCGACCAGCCCGGAGACGCAGTATTTT. The complete variable domain, with remaining parts taken from reference TRBV7-3 and TRBJ2-3, reads GAGVSQTPSNKVTEKGKYVELRCDPISGHTALYWYRQSLGQGPEFLIYFQGTGAADDSGLPNDRFFAVRPEGSVSTLKIQRTERGDSAVYLCASSSPTSPETQYFGPGTRLTVL.

CDR3 nucleotides: TGTGCCTGGAACCGGGACAGGGGGCCCGTGGGCACCTTC. Protein sequence: CAWNRDRGPVGTF. The chain has TRBV30 and TRBJ1-2; TRBD1 matches 12 bases. This CDR3 is 13 amino acids long. The V gene's germline CDR1 is GTSNPN and CDR2 SVGIG (reference sequence). The V and J ends lost 4 bases and 13 bases, in that order; junction bases with no gene match: 10.

This chain connects TRBV25-1 to TRBJ1-1, with 10 bases that match TRBD1. Germline V CDR1 and CDR2: MGHDK, SYGVNS. This CDR3 comprises 16 residues. After removal of 1 base from V and 1 base from J, the junction contained 3 bases not matched to a gene. In DNA, the CDR3 is TGTGCCAGCAGTGAATCCCGGGACAGGGGGAACACTGAAGCTTTCTTT. This encodes CASSESRDRGNTEAFF.

V gene TRBV4-1 combines with J gene TRBJ2-7; 12 nucleotides align to TRBD2. From germline, CDR1 is MGHRA and CDR2 YSYEKL. This CDR3 contains 17 residues. Trimming removed 0 bases from V and 4 bases from J; junction bases left unmatched: 7. The CDR3 region is CASSQDPGLAGGYEQYF. CDR3 nucleotide sequence: TGCGCCAGCAGCCAAGATCCGGGACTAGCGGGCGGTTACGAGCAGTACTTC.